These T cell receptor beta chains were read from a single sample in a study of CD8 T cells in ankylosing spondylitis. TCRdb itself ran the 5' RACE reads through MiXCR, one entry per CDR3 protein. The table lists some 400,000 distinct CDR3 sequences, around 24% of them singletons, with about 16% in the top ten. Sequenced sample: blood, either unsorted or a sorted T cell fraction (not recorded which). The receptor set was obtained from a male donor with ankylosing spondylitis. CDR3s include the opening cysteine and the closing phenylalanine or tryptophan. The D gene is left open where the match is weak.

D	J	V	CDR3
TRBD1	TRBJ2-1	TRBV9	CASSVDRGTYNEQFF
NA	TRBJ1-1	TRBV2	CASSEIGQYKAFF
NA	TRBJ1-2	TRBV3-1	CASSQDGSGNYGYTF
NA	TRBJ2-1	TRBV7-6	CASSSRPGNLYNEQFF
TRBD2	TRBJ2-2	TRBV27	CASSSLLLAGATIATGELFF
TRBD2	TRBJ2-3	TRBV27	CASSPAGTTDTQYF
TRBD2	TRBJ2-7	TRBV30	CAWSPGTSGYEQYF
NA	TRBJ1-1	TRBV29-1	CSVQGILGTGSFF
TRBD2	TRBJ2-7	TRBV5-5	CASSLLADVYEQYF
NA	TRBJ2-1	TRBV4-2	CASSHLTRENNEQFF
TRBD2	TRBJ2-1	TRBV19	CASSSRTSGDPYNEQFF
NA	TRBJ2-5	TRBV20-1	CSAREAGQQETQYF
NA	TRBJ2-2	TRBV21-1	CASSIRQGIRGGLNTGELFF
NA	TRBJ1-5	TRBV20-1	CSARPPLVGNQPQHF
TRBD2	TRBJ2-7	TRBV20-1	CSARLSGASEQYF
TRBD2	TRBJ2-7	TRBV20-1	CSARDVAGGYSYEQYF
NA	TRBJ1-6	TRBV5-6	CASSLVGSSDSPLHF
TRBD1	TRBJ2-7	TRBV5-1	CASSLLQDRGLDEQYF
NA	TRBJ2-3	TRBV4-1	CASSQDRVTGMADTQYF
TRBD2	TRBJ2-7	TRBV28	CASSSGLAWEQYF
NA	TRBJ1-1	TRBV11-2	CASSLWRAAGPLNTEAFF
NA	TRBJ2-6	TRBV27	CASTESPRPSGANVLTF
NA	TRBJ1-2	TRBV7-8	CASSSTVLGGYTF
NA	TRBJ1-2	TRBV7-6	CASSLEGFYGYTF
NA	TRBJ2-3	TRBV4-2	CASSPLGERGTQYF
NA	TRBJ2-3	TRBV11-3	CASSLIIAGDTQYF
TRBD2	TRBJ2-7	TRBV20-1	CSAPTSGTYEQYF
NA	TRBJ2-7	TRBV5-1	CASSYDRRRYEQYF
NA	TRBJ1-1	TRBV7-2	CASSFHYEAFF
NA	TRBJ2-3	TRBV6-5	CASSPSMGYTQYF
TRBD1	TRBJ1-2	TRBV7-2	CASSPDPDRDYGYTF
NA	TRBJ2-7	TRBV20-1	CSAAQRRAPYEQYF
NA	TRBJ1-2	TRBV20-1	CSARPLGKDYGYTF
NA	TRBJ1-1	TRBV29-1	CSVLHMSNTEAFF
NA	TRBJ1-2	TRBV6-5	CASSSGSYGYTF
TRBD1	TRBJ1-6	TRBV4-2	CASSQAGGTGGSSPLHF
NA	TRBJ2-2	TRBV4-1	CASSATSLANTGELFF
TRBD1	TRBJ2-7	TRBV18	CASSPWGQGYEQYF
TRBD2	TRBJ2-7	TRBV5-1	CASSFGAGGYEQYF
NA	TRBJ2-1	TRBV2	CASSPLLVIEQFF
NA	TRBJ2-3	TRBV7-3	CASSLHSTDTQYF
NA	TRBJ2-2	TRBV4-2	CASSQVSGAIGELFF
TRBD2	TRBJ2-5	TRBV7-2	CASSRGLAVSETQYF
NA	TRBJ2-2	TRBV20-1	CSARTGGSPGELFF
TRBD2	TRBJ2-1	TRBV20-1	CSARDRLAGTYNEQFF
TRBD1	TRBJ2-6	TRBV6-1	CASSRDRGASGANVLTF
NA	TRBJ2-5	TRBV7-2	CASSLRSLQGYQETQYF
NA	TRBJ2-7	TRBV6-2/TRBV6-3	CASLSPTYEQYF
NA	TRBJ2-2	TRBV10-3	CAISPRATGELFF
NA	TRBJ1-5	TRBV12-3/TRBV12-4	CASSPITGRDQPQHF
TRBD1	TRBJ1-1	TRBV6-5	CASSYVAGTGSAFF
NA	TRBJ2-7	TRBV28	CASTNTLEQYF
NA	TRBJ2-7	TRBV20-1	CSARGGQGSYEQYF
NA	TRBJ2-2	TRBV6-1	CASSRFRGSDTGELFF
TRBD1	TRBJ1-1	TRBV12-3/TRBV12-4	CASKGAGTEAFF
TRBD2	TRBJ2-1	TRBV7-8	CATLQLAASYNEQFF
NA	TRBJ2-1	TRBV14	CASSQATRAWQFF
TRBD2	TRBJ2-1	TRBV13	CASSLGGLAGYNEQFF
NA	TRBJ2-1	TRBV4-2	CASSQGPFSVPDREQFF